This paragraph covers one T cell receptor (beta chain) sequence. Its target is not known. These data originate in a study of OX40 agonist ivuxolimab in advanced cancers. As for the study in general: Partial responses occurred in three patients (one hepatocellular carcinoma, two cutaneous melanoma). Whole-study results and caveats: CD8+ T cells showed, on average, more clonal expansion than CD4+ cells. Antigens targeted by the expanded peripheral T cells were not determined.

V was clipped by 6 bases and J by 5 bases; unmatched bases: 5. The CDR3 runs to 13 residues. Germline CDR1 and CDR2: PRHDT and FYEKMQ (reference sequence). Generated by immunoSEQ multiplex PCR, the TCRdb table keeps only in-frame clones and is missing some. The table shows around 58,000 clones, with about four fifths occurring only once. This clonotype originated in an adult with an advanced solid tumor such as melanoma, head and neck, liver or kidney cancer. V usage is TRBV13 and J usage is TRBJ2-7, with TRBD1 matching over 9 bases. The sample consisted of CD4+ or CD8+ T cells sorted from blood, taken in a trial of the OX40 agonist ivuxolimab. The CDR3 DNA sequence: TGTGCCAGCAGTAAGGACAGGGGCAACGAGCAGTACTTC. Translation: CASSKDRGNEQYF. The variable domain in full, with the rest retrieved from reference TRBV13 and TRBJ2-7, is AAGVIQSPRHLIKEKRETATLKCYPIPRHDTVYWYQQGPGQDPQFLISFYEKMQSDKGSIPDRFSAQQFSDYHSELNMSSLELGDSALYFCASSKDRGNEQYFGPGTRLTVT.